This T cell receptor (beta chain) was retrieved from a study of blood T cell repertoires in COVID-19. Study-wide context: Specimens from acute and convalescent COVID-19 originated in the United States, Italy and Spain.

Germline CDR1 MGHRA, CDR2 YSYEKL. The CDR3 sequence is 15 residues long. Cohorts were determined from participant-reported clinical history. Sequencing was performed with immunoSEQ multiplex PCR; in TCRdb, only in-frame clones are kept and a portion is missing. The sample has a few hundred thousand clones, about 90% seen once. Worth noting for this clone: The junction and the germline gene differ at one end; a read error may be behind it. This CDR3 is also generated by other DNA sequences in the sample.

The chain has TRBV4-1 and TRBJ2-2, with a possible D match to TRBD2 (5 bases). The material sequenced was PBMCs or T cells enriched from blood (not recorded which). This receptor was taken from a woman aged 50 to 60 with acute COVID-19. The DNA of the CDR3 is TGCGCCAGCAGCCAAGGGACTCTATACACCGGAGAGCTGTTTTTT. Translation: CASSQGTLYTGELFF.